This T cell receptor (beta chain) was obtained from a study of control samples from healthy donors and cancer patients. CDR1 is LNHNV, CDR2 YYDKDF, per germline (reference sequence). The CDR3 extends over 15 amino acids. The V gene lost 3 bases and the J gene lost 2 bases, with 13 bases spanning the gap. Clones were sequenced by immunoSEQ multiplex PCR, and TCRdb holds only the in-frame ones, with some missing. The repertoire consists of approximately 59,000 clones, with approximately 89% occurring once and the leading ten covering more than 9.5%. The sequence was collected from a woman aged 55-70 years with lung cancer. V is TRBV15 and J is TRBJ1-1; no definite D call. The sample comprised PBMCs. The CDR3, as DNA: TGTGCCACCAGCAGGGATGACATGCAAAACACTGAAGCTTTCTTT. Encoded protein: CATSRDDMQNTEAFF.